A selection of T cell receptor beta chains follows, all from one sample in a study of T cell responses to AZD1222 COVID-19 vaccine. Generated by immunoSEQ multiplex PCR, the TCRdb table keeps only in-frame clones and is missing some. The data contain fewer than 200,000 clones, 92% of them singletons. The source material was peripheral blood, sampled on day 0 of AZD1222 vaccination. The receptors shown here come from an adult in good health. The CDR3 runs from the conserved cysteine through the conserved F or W. A D gene is named only where the DNA matches it firmly. Size is omitted from some rows. Given values are once, few, many or a class for expanded clones.

length,D,size,V,J,CDR3,DNA
13,NA,NA,TRBV7-9,TRBJ1-1,CASSQAGGTEAFF,TGTGCCAGCAGCCAGGCCGGAGGAACTGAAGCTTTCTTT
16,TRBD1,NA,TRBV7-2,TRBJ1-5,CASSLFLTGYNQPQHF,TGTGCCAGCAGCCTTTTTCTGACAGGGTACAATCAGCCCCAGCATTTT
15,TRBD1,NA,TRBV27,TRBJ1-5,CASSSRGTGNQPQHF,TGTGCCAGCAGTTCCCGGGGGACAGGGAATCAGCCCCAGCATTTT
16,TRBD2,NA,TRBV7-8,TRBJ2-7,CASSLGSGGRSYEQYF,TGTGCCAGCAGCTTAGGGTCGGGGGGGAGGTCCTACGAGCAGTACTTC
12,NA,few,TRBV24-1,TRBJ2-2,CATSDNTGELFF,TGTGCCACCAGTGATAACACCGGGGAGCTGTTTTTT
15,NA,NA,TRBV12-5,TRBJ1-1,CASGLVGQGSAEAFF,TGTGCTAGTGGTTTGGTAGGGCAGGGAAGCGCTGAAGCTTTCTTT
18,NA,NA,TRBV27,TRBJ2-1,CASSLSWRGRPPYNEQFF,TGTGCCAGCAGTTTATCTTGGCGGGGGCGCCCCCCTTACAATGAGCAGTTCTTC
15,TRBD1,NA,TRBV28,TRBJ1-3,CASSSPGTGRNTIYF,TGTGCCAGCAGTTCCCCCGGGACAGGGAGAAACACCATATATTTT
12,NA,NA,TRBV12-3/TRBV12-4,TRBJ1-2,CASSARSYGYTF,TGTGCCAGCAGCGCAAGGAGCTATGGCTACACCTTC
15,TRBD1,NA,TRBV2,TRBJ2-7,CASTRQGVISSEQYF,TGTGCCAGCACTAGACAGGGAGTTATTAGTAGCGAGCAGTACTTC
13,TRBD1,NA,TRBV7-3,TRBJ1-2,CASSGTGGNGYTF,TGTGCCAGCAGCGGCACAGGGGGCAATGGCTACACCTTC
13,NA,NA,TRBV12-3/TRBV12-4,TRBJ2-3,CASNFLTSDTQYF,TGTGCCAGCAATTTCCTCACCAGCGATACGCAGTATTTT
15,NA,NA,TRBV9,TRBJ1-1,CASSVEALMNTEAFF,TGTGCCAGCAGCGTAGAGGCCCTTATGAACACTGAAGCTTTCTTT
13,NA,NA,TRBV9,TRBJ1-1,CASSVEAFGEAFF,TGTGCCAGCAGCGTAGAGGCCTTCGGTGAAGCTTTCTTT
16,TRBD1,NA,TRBV11-2,TRBJ1-3,CASSLRGQGSGNTIYF,TGTGCCAGCAGCTTAAGGGGACAGGGCTCGGGAAACACCATATATTTT
15,TRBD2,few,TRBV7-6,TRBJ2-7,CASSFGAGGLDEQYF,TGTGCCAGCAGCTTTGGAGCGGGGGGACTTGACGAGCAGTACTTC
14,TRBD1,NA,TRBV3-1/TRBV3-2,TRBJ2-2,CASSPTGGRGELFF,TGTGCCAGCAGCCCTACAGGGGGCAGGGGGGAGCTGTTTTTT
15,NA,NA,TRBV5-1,TRBJ1-6,CASSLGGRYNSPLHF,TGCGCCAGCAGCTTGGGCGGACGATATAATTCACCCCTCCACTTT
10,NA,NA,TRBV2,TRBJ2-7,CASKVYEQYF,TGTGCCAGCAAAGTCTACGAGCAGTACTTC
14,NA,NA,TRBV14,TRBJ1-2,CASSPGLTNYGYTF,TGTGCCAGCAGCCCGGGACTGACTAACTATGGCTACACCTTC
14,NA,NA,TRBV7-9,TRBJ1-2,CASSLADRLIGYTF,TGTGCCAGCAGCTTAGCGGACAGACTAATTGGCTACACCTTC
17,TRBD2,NA,TRBV10-3,TRBJ2-3,CAISEQRLAGAPHASYF,TGTGCCATCAGTGAGCAGAGACTAGCGGGGGCCCCACATGCCTCCTATTTT
16,TRBD2,NA,TRBV24-1,TRBJ2-1,CATSDVGLDSYNEQFF,TGTGCCACCAGTGATGTAGGACTAGACTCCTACAATGAGCAGTTCTTC
15,NA,NA,TRBV11-1,TRBJ1-6,CASSLNGRSDSPLHF,TGTGCCAGCAGCTTAAACGGCAGATCAGACTCACCCCTCCACTTT
13,NA,NA,TRBV6-5,TRBJ2-7,CASSYSDNYEQYF,TGTGCCAGCAGTTACTCAGACAACTACGAGCAGTACTTC
15,NA,NA,TRBV7-8,TRBJ1-1,CASSLTRGGRTEAFF,TGTGCCAGCAGCCTCACCCGGGGGGGAAGAACTGAAGCTTTCTTT
15,TRBD1,NA,TRBV27,TRBJ2-7,CASSQPGQGIYEQYF,TGTGCCAGCAGTCAGCCGGGACAGGGAATCTACGAGCAGTACTTC
12,NA,once,TRBV2,TRBJ1-1,CASGGANTEAFF,TGTGCCAGCGGGGGGGCGAACACTGAAGCTTTCTTT
14,NA,NA,TRBV27,TRBJ1-5,CASSLRDSNQPQHF,TGTGCCAGCAGTTTACGTGATAGCAATCAGCCCCAGCATTTT
14,NA,NA,TRBV7-9,TRBJ1-1,CASSSTGGPTEAFF,TGTGCCAGCAGCTCCACGGGGGGGCCCACTGAAGCTTTCTTT
12,NA,NA,TRBV19,TRBJ1-1,CASGGSYTEAFF,TGTGCCAGCGGGGGGTCGTATACTGAAGCTTTCTTT
16,TRBD1,NA,TRBV5-6,TRBJ1-4,CASSLFRRTGVEKLFF,TGTGCCAGCAGCTTGTTCAGGAGGACAGGGGTGGAAAAACTGTTTTTT
13,TRBD1,NA,TRBV29-1,TRBJ1-1,CSVRQGVRTEAFF,TGCAGCGTTCGTCAGGGGGTGAGAACTGAAGCTTTCTTT
19,NA,NA,TRBV7-2,TRBJ1-6,CASSLARNPGRSVNSPLHF,TGTGCCAGCAGCTTAGCCCGAAACCCTGGAAGGAGCGTAAATTCACCCCTCCACTTT
16,NA,NA,TRBV4-1,TRBJ1-1,CASSQIQGSFGTEAFF,TGCGCCAGCAGCCAGATACAGGGTTCTTTCGGCACTGAAGCTTTCTTT
13,NA,NA,TRBV27,TRBJ1-6,CASSYTYNSPLHF,TGTGCCAGCAGCTACACCTATAATTCACCCCTCCACTTT
14,NA,NA,TRBV5-1,TRBJ1-5,CASSSTGIDQPQHF,TGCGCCAGCAGCTCAACAGGGATCGATCAGCCCCAGCATTTT
13,NA,NA,TRBV12-3/TRBV12-4,TRBJ2-5,CASSGSVQETQYF,TGTGCCAGCAGTGGGTCGGTTCAAGAGACCCAGTACTTC
15,NA,NA,TRBV6-5,TRBJ1-5,CASRPAAYSNQPQHF,TGTGCCAGCAGACCAGCAGCGTATAGCAATCAGCCCCAGCATTTT
15,NA,once,TRBV5-8,TRBJ1-5,CASSFTWGGQQPQHF,TGTGCCAGCAGCTTTACGTGGGGGGGCCAGCAGCCCCAGCATTTT
13,NA,NA,TRBV7-2,TRBJ1-1,CASSFIQNTEAFF,TGTGCCAGCAGCTTTATCCAGAACACTGAAGCTTTCTTT
14,NA,NA,TRBV6-4,TRBJ2-1,CASSGKSHSNEQFF,TGTGCCAGCAGTGGTAAGAGTCATTCGAATGAGCAGTTCTTC
17,TRBD1,NA,TRBV28,TRBJ1-4,CASSQESSGTDRAKLFF,TGTGCCAGCAGTCAAGAAAGTTCTGGGACAGACAGGGCAAAACTGTTTTTT
16,TRBD2,NA,TRBV13,TRBJ2-5,CASSARLAGSQETQYF,TGTGCCAGCAGCGCCCGACTAGCGGGGAGCCAAGAGACCCAGTACTTC
13,NA,NA,TRBV2,TRBJ2-7,CASSDRGRYEQYF,TGTGCCAGCAGTGACAGGGGACGCTACGAGCAGTACTTC
13,TRBD1,NA,TRBV12-3/TRBV12-4,TRBJ1-6,CASSRDSPSPLHF,TGTGCCAGCAGTCGGGACAGCCCTTCACCCCTCCACTTT
13,NA,few,TRBV2,TRBJ1-5,CASGTLGNQPQHF,TGTGCCAGCGGGACCCTAGGCAATCAGCCCCAGCATTTT
14,TRBD1,NA,TRBV6-5,TRBJ1-6,CASTSGTVNSPLHF,TGTGCCAGCACTTCCGGGACAGTTAATTCACCCCTCCACTTT
16,NA,NA,TRBV11-1,TRBJ2-1,CASSLTTGATYNEQFF,TGTGCCAGCAGCTTAACAACCGGGGCTACCTACAATGAGCAGTTCTTC
15,NA,once,TRBV6-6,TRBJ1-3,CASSPPGASGNTIYF,TGTGCCAGCAGTCCCCCCGGCGCCTCTGGAAACACCATATATTTT
18,TRBD2,NA,TRBV7-8,TRBJ2-2,CASSLVGLAGGHTGELFF,TGTGCCAGCAGCTTAGTTGGACTAGCGGGGGGTCACACCGGGGAGCTGTTTTTT
13,NA,NA,TRBV5-1,TRBJ1-4,CASSRVTNEKLFF,TGCGCCAGCAGCCGGGTAACTAATGAAAAACTGTTTTTT
13,TRBD1,NA,TRBV10-2,TRBJ1-1,CASQGGGNTEAFF,TGCGCCAGCCAGGGGGGAGGGAACACTGAAGCTTTCTTT
17,NA,NA,TRBV3-1/TRBV3-2,TRBJ2-1,CASSQGPQGMPYNEQFF,TGTGCCAGCAGCCAAGGACCGCAGGGAATGCCCTACAATGAGCAGTTCTTC
17,TRBD2,NA,TRBV28,TRBJ2-3,CASSYLAGGISTDTQYF,TGTGCCAGCAGTTATCTAGCGGGGGGGATTAGCACAGATACGCAGTATTTT
15,NA,NA,TRBV6-5,TRBJ1-6,CASSHAEGLDSPLHF,TGTGCCAGCAGCCACGCGGAGGGTCTCGATTCACCCCTCCACTTT
15,NA,once,TRBV14,TRBJ1-1,CASSQASHANTEAFF,TGTGCCAGCAGCCAAGCTTCCCACGCGAACACTGAAGCTTTCTTT
14,NA,NA,TRBV5-1,TRBJ2-7,CASSLGSLDYEQYF,TGCGCCAGCAGCTTGGGATCCCTGGACTACGAGCAGTACTTC